This T cell receptor (beta chain) was identified during a study of cytomegalovirus exposure and HLA in healthy donors. Whole-study results and caveats: At a 0.05 false discovery rate, a later analysis found 16,951 TCR beta sequences to be associated with HLA alleles. As a later analysis revealed, the rate of TCR association differed by HLA locus, with DRB1 most and HLA-C fewest. It is likely that the observed cluster of highly shared sequence variants was a sequencing artifact.

Healthy people donating bone marrow made up the donors. CDR3 length: 16 amino acids. V was clipped by 5 bases and J by 4 bases, with 17 bases between them. The germline V gene encodes CDR1 SGHTA and CDR2 FQGTGA. The primer mix had 60 Vbeta and 13 Jbeta primers. Sequencing used immunoSEQ multiplex PCR; TCRdb keeps in-frame clones, though not all of them. This sample has about 98,000 clones, with 70% to 80% found just once. Turning to this clone: Its antigen is undetermined.

Sequences were obtained from PBMCs. The TCR originated in a man in his 60s in good health and CMV-seropositive. V gene TRBV7-3 combines with J gene TRBJ1-4, with D possibly being TRBD1 (6 bases). CDR3 sequence (DNA): TGTGCCAGCAGCCCCTATCGGACAGTTTATAATGAAAAACTGTTTTTT. Its protein is CASSPYRTVYNEKLFF.